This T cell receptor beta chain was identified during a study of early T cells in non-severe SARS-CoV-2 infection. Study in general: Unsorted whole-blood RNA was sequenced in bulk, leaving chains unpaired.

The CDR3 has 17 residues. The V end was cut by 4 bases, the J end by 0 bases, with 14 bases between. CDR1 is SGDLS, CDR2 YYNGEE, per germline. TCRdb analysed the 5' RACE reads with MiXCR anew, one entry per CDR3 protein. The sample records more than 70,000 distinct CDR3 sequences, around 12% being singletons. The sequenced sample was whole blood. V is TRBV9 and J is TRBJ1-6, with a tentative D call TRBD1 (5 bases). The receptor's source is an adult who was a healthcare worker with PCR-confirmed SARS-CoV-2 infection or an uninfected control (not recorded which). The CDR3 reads CASSTGHASSYNSPLHF. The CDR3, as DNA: TGTGCCAGCAGCACAGGACACGCGAGCTCCTATAATTCACCCCTCCACTTT.